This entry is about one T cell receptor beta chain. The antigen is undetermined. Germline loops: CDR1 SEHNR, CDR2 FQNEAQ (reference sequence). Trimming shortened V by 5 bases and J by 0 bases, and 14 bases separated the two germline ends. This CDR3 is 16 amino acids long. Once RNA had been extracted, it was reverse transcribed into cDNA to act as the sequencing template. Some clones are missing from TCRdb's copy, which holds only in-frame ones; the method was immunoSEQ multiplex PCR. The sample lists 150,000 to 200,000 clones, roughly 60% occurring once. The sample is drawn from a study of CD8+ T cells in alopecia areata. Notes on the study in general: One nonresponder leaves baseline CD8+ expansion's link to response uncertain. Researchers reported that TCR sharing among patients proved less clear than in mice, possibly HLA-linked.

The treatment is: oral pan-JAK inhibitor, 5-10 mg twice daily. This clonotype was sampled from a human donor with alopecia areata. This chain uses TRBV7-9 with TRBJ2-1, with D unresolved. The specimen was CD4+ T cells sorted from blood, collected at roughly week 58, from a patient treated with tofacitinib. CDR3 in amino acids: CASSPGGTRSYNEQFF. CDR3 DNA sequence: TGTGCCAGCAGCCCAGGTGGCACTCGCTCCTACAATGAGCAGTTCTTC.